This T cell receptor (beta chain) was obtained from a study of blood T cell repertoires in COVID-19. Study-wide context: The study drew acute and convalescent COVID-19 samples from the United States, Italy and Spain.

Germline V gene lookup returns CDR1 ENHRY and CDR2 SYGVKD. The CDR3 has 16 residues. The trim removed 0 bases at V and 0 bases at J, leaving 5 bases unmatched. Methods used by the authors: Amplifying reference gene primers gave estimates of nucleated cell counts. Some clones are missing from TCRdb's copy, which holds only in-frame ones; the method was immunoSEQ multiplex PCR. That table gives V, J and clone size, and the DNA gave D and trimming. The table has 250,000 to 300,000 clones, around four fifths seen once. Sequencing was done on a sample of peripheral blood. This clonotype was sampled from a man older than 75 with acute or convalescent COVID-19. The chain couples TRBV10-3 to TRBJ2-7; 7 bases match TRBD2. The CDR3 spells CAISESGGENSYEQYF. CDR3 DNA: TGTGCCATCAGTGAGTCTGGGGGGGAGAACTCCTACGAGCAGTACTTC.